This TCR beta chain was captured in a study of cytomegalovirus exposure and HLA in healthy donors. The CDR3 loop spans 16 amino acids. Trimming stripped 0 bases from V and 1 base from J, with 10 bases between. Germline V CDR1 and CDR2: SGHDN, FVKESK. The study ran its PCR with 60 Vbeta and 13 Jbeta primers. Only in-frame clones appear in the TCRdb table, and some are missing; sequencing was by immunoSEQ multiplex PCR. The sample lists about 130,000 clones, 75% to 85% occurring once. The sequence came from a young woman in good health and CMV-seropositive. The rearrangement uses TRBV14 and TRBJ1-3; D not certain. Sequencing was performed on PBMCs. The chain's CDR3 is CASSQELSGSGNTIYF. CDR3 nucleotides: TGTGCCAGCAGCCAAGAACTTTCGGGGTCTGGAAACACCATATATTTT.